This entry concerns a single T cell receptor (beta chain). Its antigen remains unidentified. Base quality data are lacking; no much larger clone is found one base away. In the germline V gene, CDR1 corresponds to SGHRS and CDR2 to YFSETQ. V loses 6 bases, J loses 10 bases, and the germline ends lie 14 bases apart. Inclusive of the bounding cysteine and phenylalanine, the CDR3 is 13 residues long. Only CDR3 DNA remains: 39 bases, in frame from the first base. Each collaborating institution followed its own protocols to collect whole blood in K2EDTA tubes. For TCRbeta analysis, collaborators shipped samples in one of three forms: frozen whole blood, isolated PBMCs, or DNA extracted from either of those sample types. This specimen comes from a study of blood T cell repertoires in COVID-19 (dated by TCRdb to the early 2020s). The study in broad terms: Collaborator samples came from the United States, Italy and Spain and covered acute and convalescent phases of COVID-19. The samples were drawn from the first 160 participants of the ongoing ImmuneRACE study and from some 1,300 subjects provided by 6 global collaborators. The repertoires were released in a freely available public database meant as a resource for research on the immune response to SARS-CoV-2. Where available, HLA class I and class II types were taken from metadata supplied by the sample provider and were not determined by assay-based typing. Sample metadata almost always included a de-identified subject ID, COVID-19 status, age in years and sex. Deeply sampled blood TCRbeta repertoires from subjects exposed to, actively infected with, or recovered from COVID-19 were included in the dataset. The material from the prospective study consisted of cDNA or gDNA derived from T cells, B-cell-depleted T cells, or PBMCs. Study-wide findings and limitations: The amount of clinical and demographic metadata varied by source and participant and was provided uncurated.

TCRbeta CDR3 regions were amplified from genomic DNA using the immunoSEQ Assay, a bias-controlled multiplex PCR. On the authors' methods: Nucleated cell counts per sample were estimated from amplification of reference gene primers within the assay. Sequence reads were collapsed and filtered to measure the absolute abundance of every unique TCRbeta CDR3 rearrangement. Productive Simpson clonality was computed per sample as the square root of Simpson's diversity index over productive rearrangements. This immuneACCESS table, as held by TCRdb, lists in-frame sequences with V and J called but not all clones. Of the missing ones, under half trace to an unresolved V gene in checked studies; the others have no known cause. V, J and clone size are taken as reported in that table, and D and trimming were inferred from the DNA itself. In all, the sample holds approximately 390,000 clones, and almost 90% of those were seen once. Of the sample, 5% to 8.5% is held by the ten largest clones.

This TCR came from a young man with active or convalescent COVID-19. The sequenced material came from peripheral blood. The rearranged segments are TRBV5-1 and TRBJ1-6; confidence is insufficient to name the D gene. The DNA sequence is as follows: TGCGCCAGCACCGTCGGAGTGGAATCACCCCTCCACTTT. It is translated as CASTVGVESPLHF. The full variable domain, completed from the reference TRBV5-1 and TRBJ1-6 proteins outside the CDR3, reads KAGVTQTPRYLIKTRGQQVTLSCSPISGHRSVSWYQQTPGQGLQFLFEYFSETQRNKGNFPGRFSGRQFSNSRSEMNVSTLELGDSALYLCASTVGVESPLHFGNGTRLTVT.